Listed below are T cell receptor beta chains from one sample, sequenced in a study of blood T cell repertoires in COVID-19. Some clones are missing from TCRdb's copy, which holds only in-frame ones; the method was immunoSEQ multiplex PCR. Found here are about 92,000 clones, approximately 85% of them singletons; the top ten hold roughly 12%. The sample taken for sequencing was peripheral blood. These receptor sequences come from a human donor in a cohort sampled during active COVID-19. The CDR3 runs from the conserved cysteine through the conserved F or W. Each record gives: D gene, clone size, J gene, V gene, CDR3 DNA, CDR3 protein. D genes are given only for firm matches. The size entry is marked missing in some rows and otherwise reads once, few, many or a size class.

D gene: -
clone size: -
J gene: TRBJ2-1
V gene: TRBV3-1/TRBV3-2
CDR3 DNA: TGTGCCAGCAGCCAATTAGCATCCGGCAATGAGCAGTTCTTC
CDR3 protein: CASSQLASGNEQFF

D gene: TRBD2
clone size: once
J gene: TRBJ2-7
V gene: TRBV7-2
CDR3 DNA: TGTGCCAGCAGCTTAGGGGTAGCGGGGACCGCCTACGAGCAGTACTTC
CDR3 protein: CASSLGVAGTAYEQYF

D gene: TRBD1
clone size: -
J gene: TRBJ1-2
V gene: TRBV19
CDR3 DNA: TGTGCCAGTAGTATAGAGGGGACAGCCAACTATGGCTACACCTTC
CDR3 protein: CASSIEGTANYGYTF

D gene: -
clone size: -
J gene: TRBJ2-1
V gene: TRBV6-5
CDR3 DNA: TGTGCCAGCAGTTACACCGACAGCGGGCTTTTTGTAAGGCAGTTCTTC
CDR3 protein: CASSYTDSGLFVRQFF

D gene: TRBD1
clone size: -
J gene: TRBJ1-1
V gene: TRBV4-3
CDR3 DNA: TGCGCCAGCAGTCAGACAGGGTTTGGCACTGAAGCTTTCTTT
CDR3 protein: CASSQTGFGTEAFF

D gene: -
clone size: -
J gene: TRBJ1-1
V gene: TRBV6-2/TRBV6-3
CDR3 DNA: TGTGCCAGCAGTTACCCCCCGGGGGTGGGTCAGTCGAACACTGAAGCTTTCTTT
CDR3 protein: CASSYPPGVGQSNTEAFF

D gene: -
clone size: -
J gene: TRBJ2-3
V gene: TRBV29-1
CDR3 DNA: TGCAGCTTAAGGGAGACCACAGATACGCAGTATTTT
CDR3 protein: CSLRETTDTQYF

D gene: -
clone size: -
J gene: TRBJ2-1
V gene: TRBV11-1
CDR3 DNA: TGTGCCAGCAGCTTAATTCTGGGCCTTAACGACAATGAGCAGTTCTTC
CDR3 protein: CASSLILGLNDNEQFF

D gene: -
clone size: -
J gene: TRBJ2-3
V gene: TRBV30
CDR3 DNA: TGTGCCTGGGGACAGTTACAGACAGATACGCAGTATTTT
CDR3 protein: CAWGQLQTDTQYF

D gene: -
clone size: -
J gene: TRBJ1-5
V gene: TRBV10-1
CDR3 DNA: TGCGCCAGCAGAAGACAGCAGACAGCGCCCCATCGCAATCAGCCCCAGCATTTT
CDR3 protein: CASRRQQTAPHRNQPQHF

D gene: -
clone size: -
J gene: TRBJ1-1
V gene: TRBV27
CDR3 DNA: TGTGCCAGCAGTTTACGCCGGTTGAACACTGAAGCTTTCTTT
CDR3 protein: CASSLRRLNTEAFF

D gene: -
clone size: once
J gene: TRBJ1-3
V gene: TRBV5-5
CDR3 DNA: TGTGCCAGCAGCTTAGGAGAGATCTCTGGAAACACCATATATTTT
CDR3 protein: CASSLGEISGNTIYF

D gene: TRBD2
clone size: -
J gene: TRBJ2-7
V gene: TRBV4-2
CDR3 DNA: TGTGCCAGCAGCCAGGGACTCGGACTAGCGGCTGGTGAGCAGTACTTC
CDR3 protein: CASSQGLGLAAGEQYF

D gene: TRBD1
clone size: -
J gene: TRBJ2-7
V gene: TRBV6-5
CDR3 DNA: TGTGCCAGCAGCCTATCGACAGGGGTCTCCTACGAGCAGTACTTC
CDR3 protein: CASSLSTGVSYEQYF

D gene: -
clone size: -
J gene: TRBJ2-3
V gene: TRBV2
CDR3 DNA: TGTGCCAGCAGTTCGGACTGGGACACAGATACGCAGTATTTT
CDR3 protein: CASSSDWDTDTQYF

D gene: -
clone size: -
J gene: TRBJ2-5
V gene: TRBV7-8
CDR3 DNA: TGTGCCAGCAGCTTAGCGTACCAGGAGGGGACCCAGTACTTC
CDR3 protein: CASSLAYQEGTQYF

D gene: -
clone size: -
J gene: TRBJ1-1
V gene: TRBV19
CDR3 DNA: TGTGCCAGTAGTCCCCGACATGTTTGGATAGGCACTGAAGCTTTCTTT
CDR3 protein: CASSPRHVWIGTEAFF

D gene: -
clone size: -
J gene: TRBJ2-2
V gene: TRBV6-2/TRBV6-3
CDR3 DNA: TGTGCCAGCAGTTACCAACTGGGGGGTAGTAGCGAGCTGTTTTTT
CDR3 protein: CASSYQLGGSSELFF

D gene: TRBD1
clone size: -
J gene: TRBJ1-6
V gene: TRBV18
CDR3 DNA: TGTGCCAGCTCACCACAGAGGGACAGGAATTCACCCCTCCACTTT
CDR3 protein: CASSPQRDRNSPLHF

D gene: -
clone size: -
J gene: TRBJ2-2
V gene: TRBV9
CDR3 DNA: TGTGCCAGCAGCGTAGAGGGACATCGTAACACCGGGGAGCTGTTTTTT
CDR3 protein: CASSVEGHRNTGELFF

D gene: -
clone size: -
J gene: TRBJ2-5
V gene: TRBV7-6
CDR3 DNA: TGTGCCAGCAGCTTAGTACGTTCGAGCCAAGAGACCCAGTACTTC
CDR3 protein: CASSLVRSSQETQYF

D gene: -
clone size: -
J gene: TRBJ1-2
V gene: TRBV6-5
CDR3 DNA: TGTGCCAGCAGTTACGGCGGTCGCAGCTATGGCTACACCTTC
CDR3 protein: CASSYGGRSYGYTF

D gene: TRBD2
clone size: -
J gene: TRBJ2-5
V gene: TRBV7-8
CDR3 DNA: TGTGCCAGCAGCCCTCAAAGCGGGGCGTACCAAGAGACCCAGTACTTC
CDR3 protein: CASSPQSGAYQETQYF

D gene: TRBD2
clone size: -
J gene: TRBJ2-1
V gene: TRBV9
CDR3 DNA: TGTGCCAGCAGCGTACCCCGGAATTCTTTAGCGGGGGGAGACAATGAGCAGTTCTTC
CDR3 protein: CASSVPRNSLAGGDNEQFF

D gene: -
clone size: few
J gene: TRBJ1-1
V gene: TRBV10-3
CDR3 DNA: TGTGCCACCACTAGGGAAAGGGACACTGAAGCTTTCTTT
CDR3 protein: CATTRERDTEAFF

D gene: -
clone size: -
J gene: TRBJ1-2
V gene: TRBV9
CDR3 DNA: TGTGCCAGCAGCGTAAGCCGGTTTAACTATGGCTACACCTTC
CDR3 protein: CASSVSRFNYGYTF

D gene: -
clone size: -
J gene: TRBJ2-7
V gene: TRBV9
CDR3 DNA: TGTGCCAGCAGCGTCGGAGGAGGGGACCTCGGGCAGTACTTC
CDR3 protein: CASSVGGGDLGQYF

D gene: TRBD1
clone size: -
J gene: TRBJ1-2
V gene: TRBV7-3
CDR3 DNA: TGTGCCAGCAGCACCTCAGGGGGCGGACCTGGCTTGCATGGCTACACCTTC
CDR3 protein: CASSTSGGGPGLHGYTF

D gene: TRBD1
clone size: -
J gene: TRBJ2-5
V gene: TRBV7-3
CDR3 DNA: TGTGCCAGCAGCCCATTCATAGGGCAGGGGGCAGAGACCCAGTACTTC
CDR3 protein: CASSPFIGQGAETQYF

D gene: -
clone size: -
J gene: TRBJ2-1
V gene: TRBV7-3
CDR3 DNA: TGTGCCAGCAGCTTAACCGGGAGCCCCAACGGTGAGCAGTTCTTC
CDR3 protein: CASSLTGSPNGEQFF

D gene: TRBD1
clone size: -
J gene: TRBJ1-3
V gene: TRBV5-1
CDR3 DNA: TGCGCCAGCAGCTCGACCGGGACAGCAACTAGGGGCGGTGGAAACACCATATATTTT
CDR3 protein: CASSSTGTATRGGGNTIYF

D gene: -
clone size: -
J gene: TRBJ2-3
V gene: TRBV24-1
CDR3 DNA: TGTGCCACCAGTGATTTGAGAAGGGGAAGTGATACGCAGTATTTT
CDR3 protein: CATSDLRRGSDTQYF

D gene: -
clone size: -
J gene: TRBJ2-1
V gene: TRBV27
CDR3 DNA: TGTGCCAGCAGCTATTACAATGAGCAGTTCTTC
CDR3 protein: CASSYYNEQFF

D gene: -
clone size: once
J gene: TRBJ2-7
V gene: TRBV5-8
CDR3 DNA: TGTGCCAGCAGCTTGGTGACTAGTCGCGAGCAGTACTTC
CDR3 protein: CASSLVTSREQYF

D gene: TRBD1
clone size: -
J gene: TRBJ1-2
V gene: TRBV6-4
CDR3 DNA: TGTGCCAGCAGTCCACGGGACAGCCTACACACTAACTATGGCTACACCTTC
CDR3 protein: CASSPRDSLHTNYGYTF

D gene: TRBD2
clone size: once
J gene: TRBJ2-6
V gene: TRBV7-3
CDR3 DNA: TGTGCCAGCAGCTTAAGCGGGGGCTCTGGGGCCAACGTCCTGACTTTC
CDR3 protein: CASSLSGGSGANVLTF

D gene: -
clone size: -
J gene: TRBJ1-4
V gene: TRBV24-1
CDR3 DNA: TGTGCCACCAGTGATCCAGGGTTTGGAAAACTGTTTTTT
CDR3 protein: CATSDPGFGKLFF

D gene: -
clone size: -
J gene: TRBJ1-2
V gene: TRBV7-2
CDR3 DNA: TGTGCCAGCAGCTTATTCGAGGCGACGAACTATGGCTACACCTTC
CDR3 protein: CASSLFEATNYGYTF

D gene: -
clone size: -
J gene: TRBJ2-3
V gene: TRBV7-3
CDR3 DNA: TGTGCCAGCAGCACGCGGGGCACAGATACGCAGTATTTT
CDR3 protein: CASSTRGTDTQYF

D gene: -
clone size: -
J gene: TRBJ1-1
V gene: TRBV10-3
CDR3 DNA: TGTGCCATAGCCCCGGGGGTACTGGGGGGTCGGACTGAAGCTTTCTTT
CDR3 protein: CAIAPGVLGGRTEAFF

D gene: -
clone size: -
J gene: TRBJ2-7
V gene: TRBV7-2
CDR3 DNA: TGTGCCAGCAGCTTAGGGGGGGGCGGGGCTTCCTACGAGCAGTACTTC
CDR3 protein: CASSLGGGGASYEQYF

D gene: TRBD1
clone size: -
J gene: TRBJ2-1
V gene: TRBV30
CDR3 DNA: TGTGCCTGGAGTGGTGGGGCAGGGGGCGATGAGCAGTTCTTC
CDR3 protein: CAWSGGAGGDEQFF

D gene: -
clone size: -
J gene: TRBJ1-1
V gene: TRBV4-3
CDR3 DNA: TGCGCCAGCAGCCAAGATTCAGGGTCGGCTGAAGCTTTCTTT
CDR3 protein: CASSQDSGSAEAFF

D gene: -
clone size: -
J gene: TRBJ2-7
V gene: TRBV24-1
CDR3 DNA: TGTGCCACCAGTGACTCCGGGACACCCCTTGAGCAGTACTTC
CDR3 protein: CATSDSGTPLEQYF

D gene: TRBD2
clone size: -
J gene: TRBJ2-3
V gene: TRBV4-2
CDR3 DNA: TGTGCCAGCAGCCAAGATTTGGTTAGCGGGAGGAGAGGGTCCAGGGATACGCAGTATTTT
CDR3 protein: CASSQDLVSGRRGSRDTQYF

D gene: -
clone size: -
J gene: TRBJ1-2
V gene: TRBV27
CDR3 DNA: TGTGCCAGCAGTTTTGTTGGCAGTCATGGCTACACCTTC
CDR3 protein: CASSFVGSHGYTF

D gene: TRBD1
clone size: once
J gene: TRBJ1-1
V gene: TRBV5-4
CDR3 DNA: TGTGCCAGCAGCGCCAGGGGGCTTGGCACTGAAGCTTTCTTT
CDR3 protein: CASSARGLGTEAFF

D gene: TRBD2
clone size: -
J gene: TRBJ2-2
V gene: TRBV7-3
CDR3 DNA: TGTGCCAGCAGCTCCAAACTAGCGATAAACACCGGGGAGCTGTTTTTT
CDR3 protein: CASSSKLAINTGELFF

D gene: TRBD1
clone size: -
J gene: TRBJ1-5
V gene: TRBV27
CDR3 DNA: TGTGCCAGCAGTCGGACAGGCCTAAACTATCAGCCCCAGCATTTT
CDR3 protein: CASSRTGLNYQPQHF

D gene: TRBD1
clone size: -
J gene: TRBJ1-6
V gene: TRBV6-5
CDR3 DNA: TGTGCCAGCAGTTCCCAGGGGGGAGCCTCACCCCTCCACTTT
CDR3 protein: CASSSQGGASPLHF